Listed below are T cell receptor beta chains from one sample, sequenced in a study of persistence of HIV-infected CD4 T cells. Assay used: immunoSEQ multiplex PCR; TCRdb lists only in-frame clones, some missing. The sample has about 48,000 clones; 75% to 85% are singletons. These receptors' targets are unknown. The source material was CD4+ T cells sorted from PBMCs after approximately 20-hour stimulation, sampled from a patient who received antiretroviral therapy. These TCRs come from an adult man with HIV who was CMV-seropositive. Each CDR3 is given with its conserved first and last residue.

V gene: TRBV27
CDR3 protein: CASSPYITGPNSPLHF

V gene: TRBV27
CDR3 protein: CASSAAGATNEKLFF

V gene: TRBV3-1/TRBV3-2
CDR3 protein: CASSIGRSYEQYF

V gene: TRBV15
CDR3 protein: CATSRDRNTEAFF

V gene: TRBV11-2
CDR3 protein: CASSLEMGTRRTEAFF

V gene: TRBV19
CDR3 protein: CASSIDLQSSEAFF

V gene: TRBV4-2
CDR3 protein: CASSQEGGPYNEQFF

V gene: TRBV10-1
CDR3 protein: CASSDARPGQGSYGYTF

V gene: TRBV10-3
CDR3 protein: CAIGDRGLRSQHF

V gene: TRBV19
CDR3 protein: CASSWDFNYGYTF

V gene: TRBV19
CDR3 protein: CASSIRGGGNQPQHF

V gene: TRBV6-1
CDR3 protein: CASSELSGLKYF

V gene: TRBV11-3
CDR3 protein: CASSLGRNEQFF

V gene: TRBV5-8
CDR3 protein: CASSFRTSGGRDTQYF

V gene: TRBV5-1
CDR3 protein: CASSLEGEQYF

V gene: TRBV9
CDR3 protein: CASTPRVATGIGEQYF

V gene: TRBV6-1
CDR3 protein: CASSEPTRGTEAFF

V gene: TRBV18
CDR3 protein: CASSRIQGQGELFF

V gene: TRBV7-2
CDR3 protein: CASSLVVRSQGKANYGYTF

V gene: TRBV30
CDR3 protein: CAWSPDLYQETQYF

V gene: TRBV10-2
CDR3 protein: CASSDLRTGQEKLFF

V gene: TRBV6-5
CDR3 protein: CASGTGYEQYF

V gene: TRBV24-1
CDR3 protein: CATSDSLAGGLTDTQYF

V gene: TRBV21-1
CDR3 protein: CASSTRDRGETNEKLFF

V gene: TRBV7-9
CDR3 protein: CASSPRGPQEQFF

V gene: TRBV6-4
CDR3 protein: CASSAERQGFAEAFF

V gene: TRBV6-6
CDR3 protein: CASSYSRTNEKLFF

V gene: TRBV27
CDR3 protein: CASSSGQTSSYNSPLHF

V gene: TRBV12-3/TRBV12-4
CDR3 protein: CASRPTGRNTQYF

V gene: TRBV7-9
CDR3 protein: CASNPPGQLNTEAFF

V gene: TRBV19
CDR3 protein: CASSIDLDRVGSSFF

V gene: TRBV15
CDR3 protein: CATSTLGTSAQLQQYF

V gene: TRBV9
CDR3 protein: CASSVVPRGGYEQYF

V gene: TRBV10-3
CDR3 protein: CAISESTGGTGANVLTF

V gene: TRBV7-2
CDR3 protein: CASSLGEGYTEAFF

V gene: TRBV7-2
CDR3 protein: CASNRYAGGGEQYF

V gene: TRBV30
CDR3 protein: CAWSQMDSLTEKLFF

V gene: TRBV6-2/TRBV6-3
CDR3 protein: CASSREGGSSYEQYF

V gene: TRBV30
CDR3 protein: CAWSGGVGNSRQYF

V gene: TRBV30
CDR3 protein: CARRDGADTQYF

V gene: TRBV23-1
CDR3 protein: CASSPRDRDLGRAFQETQYF

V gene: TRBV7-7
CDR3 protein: CASSAGTSGRQETQYF

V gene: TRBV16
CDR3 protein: CASSQSRQGFNEQFF

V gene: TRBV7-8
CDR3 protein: CASSRTRTGEQFF

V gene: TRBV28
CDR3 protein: CASSFRRGQRYEQYF